Listed below are T cell receptor beta chains from one sample, sequenced in a study of T cells in localized non-small cell lung cancer. Generated by immunoSEQ multiplex PCR, the TCRdb table keeps only in-frame clones and is missing some. Among approximately 21,000 clones listed, 88% were seen once. The sequences come from peripheral blood mononuclear cells, collected before any cancer treatment. The origin of the receptors is an older male donor with stage II lung adenocarcinoma. Both conserved end residues are part of each CDR3. Fields, in order: clone size, J gene, D gene, V gene, CDR3 protein, CDR3 DNA. D genes are given only for firm matches. Only part of the rows carry a size: once, few, many, or a class if the clone is expanded.

abundance: .
j_gene: TRBJ1-2
d_gene: .
v_gene: TRBV27
CDR3aa: CAYYGYTF
CDR3nt: TGTGCTTACTATGGCTACACCTTC

abundance: .
j_gene: TRBJ2-3
d_gene: .
v_gene: TRBV14
CDR3aa: CASSERARSTDTQYF
CDR3nt: TGTGCCAGCAGCGAGAGGGCTCGTAGCACAGATACGCAGTATTTT

abundance: .
j_gene: TRBJ2-7
d_gene: .
v_gene: TRBV28
CDR3aa: CASRDTVSEQYF
CDR3nt: TGTGCCAGCAGGGACACCGTATCGGAGCAGTACTTC

abundance: .
j_gene: TRBJ1-2
d_gene: .
v_gene: TRBV2
CDR3aa: CASARVLYGYTF
CDR3nt: TGTGCCAGCGCACGGGTTTTGTATGGCTACACCTTC

abundance: few
j_gene: TRBJ2-7
d_gene: .
v_gene: TRBV27
CDR3aa: CASTSNQPGDYEQYF
CDR3nt: TGTGCCAGCACGAGCAATCAACCGGGAGACTACGAGCAGTACTTC

abundance: .
j_gene: TRBJ1-5
d_gene: .
v_gene: TRBV18
CDR3aa: CASSEREDQPQHF
CDR3nt: TGTGCCAGCTCAGAAAGGGAGGATCAGCCCCAGCATTTT

abundance: .
j_gene: TRBJ2-5
d_gene: .
v_gene: TRBV10-3
CDR3aa: CAIREREQETQYF
CDR3nt: TGTGCCATCAGGGAAAGGGAACAAGAGACCCAGTACTTC

abundance: .
j_gene: TRBJ2-3
d_gene: .
v_gene: TRBV20-1
CDR3aa: CSAREQGRGYF
CDR3nt: TGCAGTGCTAGAGAACAGGGCCGCGGGTATTTT

abundance: .
j_gene: TRBJ2-5
d_gene: TRBD2
v_gene: TRBV4-1
CDR3aa: CASSQVGRAEETQYF
CDR3nt: TGCGCCAGCAGCCAAGTCGGGAGGGCCGAAGAGACCCAGTACTTC

abundance: once
j_gene: TRBJ2-1
d_gene: .
v_gene: TRBV10-2
CDR3aa: CASSVPPGNEQFF
CDR3nt: TGCGCCAGCAGTGTCCCCCCTGGGAATGAGCAGTTCTTC

abundance: .
j_gene: TRBJ1-1
d_gene: .
v_gene: TRBV5-4
CDR3aa: CASSLKVSGTEAFF
CDR3nt: TGTGCCAGCAGCCTCAAGGTTAGTGGGACTGAAGCTTTCTTT

abundance: .
j_gene: TRBJ2-7
d_gene: .
v_gene: TRBV5-8
CDR3aa: CAHPPTVPYEQYF
CDR3nt: TGTGCCCACCCCCCGACAGTTCCCTACGAGCAGTACTTC

abundance: once
j_gene: TRBJ1-2
d_gene: TRBD1
v_gene: TRBV10-3
CDR3aa: CAISMGQVYGYTF
CDR3nt: TGTGCCATCAGTATGGGACAGGTCTATGGCTACACCTTC

abundance: .
j_gene: TRBJ2-4
d_gene: .
v_gene: TRBV21-1
CDR3aa: CASSKRKDRGAKNIQYF
CDR3nt: TGTGCCAGCAGCAAAAGGAAAGACAGGGGTGCCAAAAACATTCAGTACTTC

abundance: .
j_gene: TRBJ1-1
d_gene: TRBD1
v_gene: TRBV6-6
CDR3aa: CASSRDSPGLNTEAFF
CDR3nt: TGTGCCAGCAGCCGGGACAGCCCGGGTCTGAACACTGAAGCTTTCTTT

abundance: .
j_gene: TRBJ1-3
d_gene: .
v_gene: TRBV25-1
CDR3aa: CASSTQGSGNTIYF
CDR3nt: TGTGCCAGCAGTACCCAGGGTTCTGGAAACACCATATATTTT

abundance: .
j_gene: TRBJ1-1
d_gene: .
v_gene: TRBV7-9
CDR3aa: CASSPLVGGARGTEAFF
CDR3nt: TGTGCCAGCAGCCCCCTCGTCGGGGGGGCGAGAGGGACTGAAGCTTTCTTT

abundance: .
j_gene: TRBJ1-5
d_gene: .
v_gene: TRBV28
CDR3aa: CASSLLNQPQHF
CDR3nt: TGTGCCAGCAGTCTACTGAATCAGCCCCAGCATTTT

abundance: .
j_gene: TRBJ2-1
d_gene: .
v_gene: TRBV6-5
CDR3aa: CASRYWNNEQFF
CDR3nt: TGTGCCAGCAGGTACTGGAACAATGAGCAGTTCTTC

abundance: .
j_gene: TRBJ1-3
d_gene: .
v_gene: TRBV5-4
CDR3aa: CASSFKGAVGNTIYF
CDR3nt: TGTGCCAGCAGCTTTAAGGGAGCTGTTGGAAACACCATATATTTT

abundance: .
j_gene: TRBJ2-7
d_gene: .
v_gene: TRBV2
CDR3aa: CASRGPGTEQYF
CDR3nt: TGTGCCAGCAGGGGCCCCGGGACCGAGCAGTACTTC

abundance: .
j_gene: TRBJ2-2
d_gene: .
v_gene: TRBV5-1
CDR3aa: CASSQRSNTGELFF
CDR3nt: TGCGCCAGCAGCCAGCGGTCGAACACCGGGGAGCTGTTTTTT

abundance: .
j_gene: TRBJ2-5
d_gene: .
v_gene: TRBV19
CDR3aa: CASSMGAGEETQYF
CDR3nt: TGTGCCAGTAGTATGGGGGCAGGGGAAGAGACCCAGTACTTC

abundance: .
j_gene: TRBJ2-7
d_gene: .
v_gene: TRBV6-6
CDR3aa: CASSRASGEQYF
CDR3nt: TGTGCCAGCAGTCGGGCCTCGGGGGAGCAGTACTTC

abundance: .
j_gene: TRBJ2-5
d_gene: .
v_gene: TRBV20-1
CDR3aa: CSARARETQYF
CDR3nt: TGCAGTGCTAGGGCCCGGGAGACCCAGTACTTC

abundance: .
j_gene: TRBJ2-7
d_gene: .
v_gene: TRBV7-2
CDR3aa: CASSLVSGAGEQYF
CDR3nt: TGTGCCAGCAGCTTAGTTTCAGGGGCGGGGGAGCAGTACTTC

abundance: .
j_gene: TRBJ1-1
d_gene: .
v_gene: TRBV18
CDR3aa: CASSPQGRHTEAFF
CDR3nt: TGTGCCAGCTCACCACAGGGGAGGCACACTGAAGCTTTCTTT

abundance: .
j_gene: TRBJ2-3
d_gene: TRBD2
v_gene: TRBV13
CDR3aa: CASSLRLAGEADTQYF
CDR3nt: TGTGCCAGCAGCTTACGACTAGCGGGAGAAGCAGATACGCAGTATTTT

abundance: .
j_gene: TRBJ1-5
d_gene: .
v_gene: TRBV11-2
CDR3aa: CASSLARGQPQHF
CDR3nt: TGTGCCAGCAGCTTAGCCAGGGGACAGCCCCAGCATTTT

abundance: .
j_gene: TRBJ1-2
d_gene: .
v_gene: TRBV5-4
CDR3aa: CASSFQGRGYGYTF
CDR3nt: TGTGCCAGCAGCTTTCAGGGGCGCGGCTATGGCTACACCTTC

abundance: .
j_gene: TRBJ2-7
d_gene: .
v_gene: TRBV6-1
CDR3aa: CASMADYHEQYF
CDR3nt: TGTGCCAGCATGGCGGACTACCACGAGCAGTACTTC

abundance: .
j_gene: TRBJ2-1
d_gene: .
v_gene: TRBV6-1
CDR3aa: CASSEARGVIEQFF
CDR3nt: TGTGCCAGCAGTGAAGCAAGGGGGGTCATTGAGCAGTTCTTC

abundance: .
j_gene: TRBJ1-1
d_gene: .
v_gene: TRBV9
CDR3aa: CASSPSGVVNTEAFF
CDR3nt: TGTGCCAGCAGCCCATCCGGGGTAGTGAACACTGAAGCTTTCTTT

abundance: .
j_gene: TRBJ2-5
d_gene: .
v_gene: TRBV13
CDR3aa: CASSLGQGYQETQYF
CDR3nt: TGTGCCAGCAGCTTAGGGCAGGGGTACCAAGAGACCCAGTACTTC

abundance: .
j_gene: TRBJ1-2
d_gene: .
v_gene: TRBV28
CDR3aa: CASSYIGTATANYGYTF
CDR3nt: TGTGCCAGCAGTTACATCGGGACGGCAACAGCTAACTATGGCTACACCTTC

abundance: .
j_gene: TRBJ2-5
d_gene: TRBD2
v_gene: TRBV10-3
CDR3aa: CAISEPGGWETQYF
CDR3nt: TGTGCCATCAGTGAGCCGGGGGGGTGGGAGACCCAGTACTTC

abundance: .
j_gene: TRBJ2-5
d_gene: TRBD2
v_gene: TRBV5-1
CDR3aa: CASSLAGLAGGGETQYF
CDR3nt: TGCGCCAGCAGCTTGGCCGGACTAGCGGGAGGTGGGGAGACCCAGTACTTC

abundance: .
j_gene: TRBJ2-3
d_gene: .
v_gene: TRBV28
CDR3aa: CASTPRAGYTDTQYF
CDR3nt: TGTGCCAGCACCCCCCGGGCAGGGTACACAGATACGCAGTATTTT

abundance: .
j_gene: TRBJ1-2
d_gene: .
v_gene: TRBV2
CDR3aa: CASEGQGTGGYTF
CDR3nt: TGTGCCAGCGAGGGGCAGGGCACAGGGGGCTACACCTTC

abundance: .
j_gene: TRBJ2-7
d_gene: .
v_gene: TRBV2
CDR3aa: CASRGGGASYEQYF
CDR3nt: TGTGCCAGCCGGGGAGGGGGGGCGTCCTACGAGCAGTACTTC

abundance: .
j_gene: TRBJ1-4
d_gene: .
v_gene: TRBV28
CDR3aa: CASSFSDGTNEKLFF
CDR3nt: TGTGCCAGCAGCTTCTCCGACGGTACTAATGAAAAACTGTTTTTT

abundance: .
j_gene: TRBJ1-2
d_gene: .
v_gene: TRBV4-2
CDR3aa: CASSQDLRPYGYTF
CDR3nt: TGTGCCAGCAGCCAAGATCTTCGGCCCTATGGCTACACCTTC